This T cell receptor beta chain was captured by sequencing in a study of shared clonotypes between healthy human individuals. Deep was the level used in running the assay. Assay used: immunoSEQ multiplex PCR; TCRdb lists only in-frame clones, some missing. The data show about 1.5 million clones, with 95% to 99% seen just once and less than 0.55% held by the top ten. Note on this clone: Its antigen remains unidentified.

Study observations and caveats: Larger richness was generally estimated for naive than memory subsets.

The sequence was collected from a man aged 30-40 years in good health. Sample: naive CD4+ T cells sorted from blood. Subset reported: CD45RA+ positively selected.

The CDR3 sequence: CASNQLVEETQYF. CDR3 DNA sequence: TGTGCCAGCAACCAACTAGTTGAAGAGACCCAGTACTTC. This chain links TRBV7-6 with TRBJ2-5; D might be TRBD2 (5 bases). Germline V lookup: CDR1 SGHVS, CDR2 FNYEAQ. CDR3 length equals 13 residues. V lost 7 bases and J 3 bases, leaving 12 bases between the germline ends.